This TCR beta chain was profiled in a study of beta chain features in type 1 diabetes. Study background: Age, gender and cell yields were similar between patients and healthy donors.

The isolated RNA, all of it, was reverse transcribed, so expressed TCRB transcripts were what got sequenced. Profiling relied on immunoSEQ multiplex PCR, and the TCRdb table lists in-frame clones only, not all of them. The repertoire has approximately 60,000 clones, approximately 52% of them found once; the top ten carry 2% to 3%. This clone has more than one count but fewer than ten. Its antigen is still unknown. Germline V gene sequence: CDR1 GTSNPN, CDR2 SVGIG (reference sequence). V lost 1 base and J lost 6, with 13 bases in between. This CDR3 comprises 13 residues. Findings and caveats of the study: Within each of all four CD4+ subsets, Type 1 diabetes patients had TCRB CDR3s that were moderately but significantly shorter. Patients' naive, central memory and Treg TCRB repertoires seemed closer to one another than those of healthy donors. A potential influence of HLA type upon TCRB rearrangement remained unresolved herein. Patients and controls would share equally any PCR tilt toward shorter templates.

Sequenced input: Tregs from blood. This chain connects TRBV30 to TRBJ2-7, with D tentatively TRBD1 (6 bases). The clonotype was recovered from a woman in her thirties or forties with type 1 diabetes. The CDR3 region is CAWSEFLGGEQYF. Written as DNA, the CDR3 is TGTGCCTGGAGTGAATTTCTAGGGGGCGAGCAGTACTTC.